These T cell receptor beta chains were read from a single sample in a study of shared clonotypes between healthy human individuals. Sequenced by immunoSEQ multiplex PCR; TCRdb stores in-frame clones only, minus some. In the table there are over 2 million clones, approximately 94% of which are singletons. The sample was naive CD8+ T cells sorted from blood. The source is a man younger than 35 in good health. Both conserved end residues are part of each CDR3. The order of the fields is V gene, CDR3 protein.

TRBV7-9 | CASSPPGNTGELFF
TRBV7-6 | CASSLVLPDTQYF
TRBV9 | CASSVAGSNEQYF
TRBV4-2 | CASSQEVLGTYEQYF
TRBV4-3 | CASSQDLTGRDITEAFF
TRBV28 | CASSSSREGPEGYTF
TRBV15 | CATSRDRSRQFF
TRBV4-1 | CASSQEGDRVWPQHF
TRBV11-2 | CASSSTGYEQFF
TRBV6-5 | CASRTLGEQYF
TRBV18 | CASSPLDRGDQPQHF
TRBV9 | CASSAEGQGSYEQYF
TRBV9 | CASSVGERGGPTQYF
TRBV4-1 | CASSQGQGMMNTEAFF
TRBV11-2 | CASSSGPGTGTGGYTF
TRBV27 | CASSQHGPNNEQYF
TRBV5-6 | CASSLLEGFNEQYF
TRBV4-1 | CASSQATERDEQFF
TRBV19 | CASSMISRLANPYEQYF
TRBV4-1 | CASSQGQGPTEAFF
TRBV4-3 | CASSHLLAGLDTGELFF
TRBV15 | CATSRTRGPSRGYTF
TRBV28 | CASRFLDEQYF
TRBV10-1 | CASSEPGSSYEQYF